One sample yielded the 25 T cell receptor beta chains listed below, sequenced in a study of T-cell reconstitution after alpha-beta-depleted transplantation in children. Unique molecular identifiers were built into the TCRbeta library. TCRdb passed the PCR reads through MiXCR, listing each CDR3 protein once. The sample yields under 350,000 distinct CDR3 sequences, 9.9% seen once. Sequencing used PBMCs from the stem cell graft donor, obtained from the stem cell graft. The receptors stem from a human donor who donated a stem cell graft to a child with SCID.

A few counts support this clonotype. The chain uses TRBV9 and TRBJ1-1; D unclear. This CDR3 comprises 14 residues. The germline CDR1 and CDR2 sequences are SGDLS and YYNGEE. V was pared by 2 bases and J by 0 bases, with 8 bases between. CDR3 nucleotides: TGTGCCAGCAGCGTGAGACCAGTGAACACTGAAGCTTTCTTT. It encodes CASSVRPVNTEAFF.

This chain uses TRBV5-1 with TRBJ1-1; D is undetermined. Looked up from germline, CDR1 is SGHRS and CDR2 is YFSETQ. V was shortened by 1 base and J by 5 bases, with 12 bases between the two germline ends. The CDR3 loop spans 14 amino acids. The CDR3 is CASSLLDWGTEAFF. CDR3 nucleotide sequence: TGCGCCAGCAGCTTGTTGGACTGGGGAACTGAAGCTTTCTTT.

DNA for the CDR3: TGTGCCAGCAGTTTAATAGCGGGGAGCTCCAACCTTTACAATGAGCAGTTCTTC. It is translated as CASSLIAGSSNLYNEQFF. V usage is TRBV12-3 or TRBV12-4 and J usage is TRBJ2-1, with TRBD2 matching over 8 bases. V trimming: 2 bases; J trimming: 4 bases; junction bases outside the gene matches: 13. CDR3 size: 18 residues.

J is TRBJ1-2 and V is TRBV7-9; D uncertain. CDR3 length: 15 residues. Germline assignment: CDR1 SEHNR and CDR2 FQNEAQ (reference sequence). V lost 5 bases and J lost 5, with 18 bases in between. In nucleotides, the CDR3 is TGTGCCAGCAGCCTCCGGCCGGGTCCTTTTTATGGCTACACCTTC. It translates to CASSLRPGPFYGYTF. The whole variable domain, remainder taken from reference TRBV7-9 and TRBJ1-2, is DTGVSQNPRHKITKRGQNVTFRCDPISEHNRLYWYRQTLGQGPEFLTYFQNEAQLEKSRLLSDRFSAERPKGSFSTLEIQRTEQGDSAMYLCASSLRPGPFYGYTFGSGTRLTVV.

This clonotype was seen more than once but under ten times. The chain joins TRBV3-1 to TRBJ1-1; D gene ambiguous. Between the trimmed V and J ends, which lost 4 bases and 4 bases, there was a span of 10 bases. Germline V gene lookup returns CDR1 LGHDT and CDR2 YNNKEL (reference sequence). CDR3 length equals 13 residues. The CDR3 region is CASSREGGTEAFF. The CDR3 DNA sequence: TGTGCCAGCAGCCGGGAGGGAGGCACTGAAGCTTTCTTT.

The V call is TRBV20-1, the J call TRBJ2-3, with D possibly being TRBD2 (5 bases). Trimming left V 7 bases short and J 1 base short, with 18 bases between. CDR3 size: 15 residues. Germline lookup yields CDR1 DFQATT and CDR2 SNEGSKA (reference sequence). The CDR3: CSVEGSFPGTDTQYF. Here the CDR3 DNA reads TGCAGTGTCGAGGGAAGTTTCCCTGGCACAGATACGCAGTATTTT.

V and J are TRBV5-1 and TRBJ1-4; no firm D call. V gave up 4 bases and J gave up 12 bases, with 16 bases separating them. In germline, CDR1 is SGHRS, CDR2 YFSETQ. This CDR3 is built from 13 residues. This CDR3 reads CASSERSSGELFF. The CDR3 bases are TGCGCCAGCAGCGAGAGGAGCTCCGGGGAACTGTTTTTT.

This clonotype showed up just a few times. The genes are TRBV2 and TRBJ1-6, with 10 bases matching TRBD1. This CDR3 has 15 residues. V lost 8 bases, J lost 7 bases, and 8 bases stayed unmatched. From germline, CDR1 is SNHLY and CDR2 FYNNEI. The CDR3 protein is CASDPTGGLNSPLHF. The CDR3 DNA reads TGTGCCAGCGACCCGACAGGGGGCCTAAATTCACCCCTCCACTTT.

This clonotype was detected only a few times. The V and J genes are TRBV12-3 or TRBV12-4 and TRBJ2-2; 8 bases align to TRBD2. The junction had 9 bases not matched to a gene; V was cut back by 10 bases and J by 5 bases. The CDR3 contains 14 residues. CDR3 nucleotide sequence: TGTGCCACCGGGCGGGGGGCGCTTACCGGGGAGCTGTTTTTT. This codes for CATGRGALTGELFF.

This chain uses TRBV6-5 with TRBJ1-1; perhaps TRBD1 as D (6 bases). The germline gives CDR1 MNHEY, CDR2 SVGAGI. The CDR3 is made up of 14 amino acids. Deletions cut 2 bases from V and 1 base from J, with 8 bases between. The CDR3 is CASSYRTENTEAFF. In nucleotides, the CDR3 is TGTGCCAGCAGTTACAGGACAGAGAACACTGAAGCTTTCTTT.

The V and J genes are TRBV6-5 and TRBJ2-1, with TRBD2 matching over 7 bases. CDR3 length: 18 residues. Germline lookup yields CDR1 MNHEY and CDR2 SVGAGI. The V segment lost 6 bases and the J segment 2 bases; nucleotides outside the gene matches: 16. The CDR3 is CASSFSTGGGLPYNEQFF. CDR3 sequence (DNA): TGTGCCAGCAGCTTCTCTACTGGGGGGGGTTTGCCCTACAATGAGCAGTTCTTC.

The genes are TRBV20-1 and TRBJ2-7; 7 bases match TRBD1. V lost 6 bases, J lost 3 bases, and 5 bases stayed unmatched. The CDR3 extends over 12 amino acids. CDR1 and CDR2 (germline): DFQATT, SNEGSKA (reference sequence). The CDR3 protein is CSAPGQNYEQYF. The DNA of the CDR3 is TGCAGTGCCCCGGGACAGAACTACGAGCAGTACTTC.

The V gene is TRBV7-9, the J gene TRBJ2-4; D is unresolved. Germline V CDR1 and CDR2: SEHNR, FQNEAQ (reference sequence). With 0 bases removed from V and 6 bases from J, the gap between germline ends came to 18 bases. The CDR3 is 17 residues long. The CDR3 DNA follows: TGTGCCAGCAGCTTAGCGACCTCGGCGAATTCGGCAAACATTCAGTACTTC. Translation: CASSLATSANSANIQYF.

V usage is TRBV5-6 and J usage is TRBJ2-1, with TRBD1 matching over 8 bases. CDR1 and CDR2 from the germline V gene are SGHDT and YYEEEE. The CDR3 has 15 residues. The ends lost 7 bases at V and 3 bases at J; junction bases unmatched: 9. The CDR3 DNA reads as TGTGCCAGCGCCCCGGGACAGGCGATCTACAATGAGCAGTTCTTC. Translated: CASAPGQAIYNEQFF.

This clonotype was found many times. The chain links TRBV2 to TRBJ2-5; D is possibly TRBD2 (5 bases). CDR1 is SNHLY, CDR2 FYNNEI, per germline. Between the trimmed V and J ends, which lost 4 bases and 5 bases, there was a span of 11 bases. The CDR3 spans 13 residues. The CDR3 spells CASSGGLAETQYF. CDR3 nucleotides: TGTGCCAGCAGTGGCGGGTTGGCGGAGACCCAGTACTTC.

This clonotype was counted at least ten times. This sequence joins TRBV20-1 and TRBJ2-7; D is unclear. CDR1 and CDR2 from the germline V gene are DFQATT and SNEGSKA (reference sequence). This CDR3 region has 12 residues. V lost 5 bases to trimming and J lost 1 base, with 9 bases between them. CDR3 in DNA: TGCAGTGCTGGCCACCAATCCTACGAGCAGTACTTC. Its protein is CSAGHQSYEQYF.

This chain uses TRBV12-3 or TRBV12-4 with TRBJ2-1; D unresolved. With 3 bases removed from V and 9 bases from J, the gap between germline ends came to 9 bases. The CDR3 loop spans 12 amino acids. CDR3 in amino acids: CASSFIRLEQFF. Here the CDR3 DNA reads TGTGCCAGCAGTTTCATAAGACTTGAGCAGTTCTTC.

This chain joins TRBV5-1 and TRBJ2-1; the match to TRBD1 covers 7 bases. Germline CDR1 SGHRS, CDR2 YFSETQ. J lost 2 bases, V lost 3 bases, and 11 bases had no gene match. CDR3 size: 17 residues. CDR3 region: CASSWGLRGQTYNEQFF. CDR3 coding DNA: TGCGCCAGCAGCTGGGGGTTGAGGGGGCAAACCTACAATGAGCAGTTCTTC.

This clonotype was seen more than once but under ten times. The J gene is TRBJ2-1, the V gene TRBV21-1; the table's D call TRBD2 went unverified against the DNA. TRBV21-1 is a listed pseudogene. The CDR3 contains 19 residues. The CDR3 loop is CASSKAASGGPTSGNEQFF. CDR3 sequence (DNA): TGTGCCAGCAGCAAAGCGGCTAGCGGGGGTCCCACCTCTGGTAATGAGCAGTTCTTC.

This chain uses TRBV7-3 with TRBJ2-5, with a possible D match to TRBD2 (6 bases). CDR1 SGHTA and CDR2 FQGTGA come from the germline V gene. The ends were cut back, 3 bases at V and 2 bases at J, with 16 bases in the middle. The CDR3 runs to 16 residues. CDR3 DNA sequence: TGTGCCAGCAGCTTCGGGGACGGGGGTAAACAAGAGACCCAGTACTTC. Its translation is CASSFGDGGKQETQYF.

The chain combines TRBV7-9 with TRBJ2-1; 8 bases map to TRBD1. The J segment lost 7 bases and the V segment lost 1 base, leaving 0 bases of the junction unmatched. The CDR3 is 13 residues long. Germline values: CDR1 SEHNR, CDR2 FQNEAQ (reference sequence). CDR3 coding DNA: TGTGCCAGCAGCTTAGGGACAGGGAATGAGCAGTTCTTC. Protein: CASSLGTGNEQFF.

The V call is TRBV7-9, the J call TRBJ2-3; D is uncertain. V lost 5 bases and J lost 4, with 7 bases in between. Germline CDR1 and CDR2: SEHNR and FQNEAQ (reference sequence). The CDR3 runs to 12 residues. The CDR3 sequence: CASSDLADTQYF. The DNA of the CDR3 is TGTGCCAGCAGCGACCTGGCAGATACGCAGTATTTT.

In this sample, this clonotype turned up a few times. V and J are TRBV20-1 and TRBJ2-3, with TRBD2 identical over 10 bases. Germline trimming cut 3 bases from V and 4 bases from J; bases unmatched to any gene: 7. Germline lookup yields CDR1 DFQATT and CDR2 SNEGSKA (reference sequence). The CDR3 extends over 15 amino acids. CDR3 sequence reads: CSARPLAGVADTQYF. CDR3 DNA: TGCAGTGCTAGGCCCCTAGCGGGGGTCGCAGATACGCAGTATTTT.

This chain uses TRBV7-9 with TRBJ2-1, with 8 bases identical to TRBD2. Germline V gives CDR1 SEHNR, CDR2 FQNEAQ (reference sequence). J lost 8 bases, V lost 7 bases, and 10 bases had no gene match. This CDR3 region has 14 residues. The CDR3 coding sequence is TGTGCCAGCATCCCGTCCGGGGGGGCGGATGAGCAGTTCTTC. It codes for CASIPSGGADEQFF.

This clonotype was counted between two and nine times. The V gene is TRBV14, the J gene TRBJ2-3, with 12 bases matching TRBD1. The germline V gene encodes CDR1 SGHDN and CDR2 FVKESK. CDR3 length equals 16 residues. Losses at the gene ends were 4 bases for V and 3 bases for J; bases not matched to a gene: 5. The CDR3 region is CASSLRDRGRTDTQYF. The CDR3 coding sequence is TGTGCCAGCAGCCTTCGGGACAGGGGGCGAACAGATACGCAGTATTTT.